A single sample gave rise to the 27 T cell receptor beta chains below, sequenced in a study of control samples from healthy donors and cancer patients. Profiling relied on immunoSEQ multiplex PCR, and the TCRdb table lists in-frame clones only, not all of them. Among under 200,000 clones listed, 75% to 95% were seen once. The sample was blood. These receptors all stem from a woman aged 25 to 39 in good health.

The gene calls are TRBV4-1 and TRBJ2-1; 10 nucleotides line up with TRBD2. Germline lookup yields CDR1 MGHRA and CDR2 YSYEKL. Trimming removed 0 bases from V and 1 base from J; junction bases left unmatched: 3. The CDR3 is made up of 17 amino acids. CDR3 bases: TGCGCCAGCAGCCAAGATAGGACTAGCGGTTCCTACAATGAGCAGTTCTTC. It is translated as CASSQDRTSGSYNEQFF.

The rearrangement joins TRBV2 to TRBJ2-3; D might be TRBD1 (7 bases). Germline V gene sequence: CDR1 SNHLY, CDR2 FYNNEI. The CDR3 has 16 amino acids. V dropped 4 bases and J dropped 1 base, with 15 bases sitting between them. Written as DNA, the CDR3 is TGTGCCAGCAGTGCGGCCCCCAGGGGGGGCACAGATACGCAGTATTTT. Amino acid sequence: CASSAAPRGGTDTQYF.

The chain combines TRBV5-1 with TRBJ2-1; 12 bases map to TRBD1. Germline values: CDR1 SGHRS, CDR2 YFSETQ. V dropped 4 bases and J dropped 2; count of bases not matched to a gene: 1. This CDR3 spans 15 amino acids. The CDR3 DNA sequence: TGCGCCAGCAGCGGGACAGGGGGCCCCTACAATGAGCAGTTCTTC. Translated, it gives CASSGTGGPYNEQFF. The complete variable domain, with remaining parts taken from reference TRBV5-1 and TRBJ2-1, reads KAGVTQTPRYLIKTRGQQVTLSCSPISGHRSVSWYQQTPGQGLQFLFEYFSETQRNKGNFPGRFSGRQFSNSRSEMNVSTLELGDSALYLCASSGTGGPYNEQFFGPGTRLTVL.

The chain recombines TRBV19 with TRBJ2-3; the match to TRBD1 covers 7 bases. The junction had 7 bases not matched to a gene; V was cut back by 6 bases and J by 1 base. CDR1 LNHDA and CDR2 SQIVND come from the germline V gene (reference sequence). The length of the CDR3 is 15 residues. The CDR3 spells CASRYGGQGTDTQYF. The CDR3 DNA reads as TGTGCCAGTAGATATGGAGGACAGGGCACAGATACGCAGTATTTT.

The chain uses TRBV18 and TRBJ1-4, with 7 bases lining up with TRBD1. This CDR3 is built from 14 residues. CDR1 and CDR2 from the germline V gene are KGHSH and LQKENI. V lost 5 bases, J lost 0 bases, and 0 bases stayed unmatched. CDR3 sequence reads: CASSGQATNEKLFF. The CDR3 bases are TGTGCCAGCTCAGGACAGGCAACTAATGAAAAACTGTTTTTT.

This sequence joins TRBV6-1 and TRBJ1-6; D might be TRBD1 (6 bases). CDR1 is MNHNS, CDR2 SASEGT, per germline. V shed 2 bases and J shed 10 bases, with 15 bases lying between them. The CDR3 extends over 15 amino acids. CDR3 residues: CASSEMGHGRSPLHF. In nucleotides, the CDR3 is TGTGCCAGCAGTGAAATGGGACACGGGCGGTCACCCCTCCACTTT.

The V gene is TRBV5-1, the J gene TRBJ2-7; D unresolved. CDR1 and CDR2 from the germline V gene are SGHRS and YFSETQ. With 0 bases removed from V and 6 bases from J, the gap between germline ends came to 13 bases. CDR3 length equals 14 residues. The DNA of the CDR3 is TGCGCCAGCAGCTTGGGGGGATATTGGGGCGAGCAGTACTTC. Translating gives CASSLGGYWGEQYF.

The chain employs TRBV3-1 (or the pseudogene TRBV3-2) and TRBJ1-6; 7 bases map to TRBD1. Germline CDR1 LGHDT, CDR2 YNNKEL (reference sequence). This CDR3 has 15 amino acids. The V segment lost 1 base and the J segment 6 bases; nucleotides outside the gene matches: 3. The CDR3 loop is CASSQATGFNSPLHF. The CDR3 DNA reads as TGTGCCAGCAGCCAAGCGACAGGGTTTAATTCACCCCTCCACTTT.

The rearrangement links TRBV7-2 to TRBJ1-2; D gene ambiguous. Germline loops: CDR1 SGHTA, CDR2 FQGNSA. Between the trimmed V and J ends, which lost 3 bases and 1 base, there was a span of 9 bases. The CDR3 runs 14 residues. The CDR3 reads CASSLDGVNYGYTF. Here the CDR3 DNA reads TGTGCCAGCAGCTTGGACGGGGTTAACTATGGCTACACCTTC. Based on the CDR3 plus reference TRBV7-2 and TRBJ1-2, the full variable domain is GAGVSQSPSNKVTEKGKDVELRCDPISGHTALYWYRQSLGQGLEFLIYFQGNSAPDKSGLPSDRFSAERTGGSVSTLTIQRTQQEDSAVYLCASSLDGVNYGYTFGSGTRLTVV.

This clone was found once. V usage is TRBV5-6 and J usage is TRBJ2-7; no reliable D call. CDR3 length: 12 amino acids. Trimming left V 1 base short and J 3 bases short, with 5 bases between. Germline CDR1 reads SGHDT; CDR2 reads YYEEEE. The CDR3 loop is CASSLSSYEQYF. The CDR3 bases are TGTGCCAGCAGCTTGTCAAGCTACGAGCAGTACTTC.

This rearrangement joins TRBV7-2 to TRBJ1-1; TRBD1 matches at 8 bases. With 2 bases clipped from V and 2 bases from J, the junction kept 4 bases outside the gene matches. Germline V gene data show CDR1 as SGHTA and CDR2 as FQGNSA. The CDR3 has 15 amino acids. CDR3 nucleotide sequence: TGTGCCAGCAGCTTATCAGGGGGCGCTAACACTGAAGCTTTCTTT. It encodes CASSLSGGANTEAFF. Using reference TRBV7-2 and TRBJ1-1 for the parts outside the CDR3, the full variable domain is GAGVSQSPSNKVTEKGKDVELRCDPISGHTALYWYRQSLGQGLEFLIYFQGNSAPDKSGLPSDRFSAERTGGSVSTLTIQRTQQEDSAVYLCASSLSGGANTEAFFGQGTRLTVV.

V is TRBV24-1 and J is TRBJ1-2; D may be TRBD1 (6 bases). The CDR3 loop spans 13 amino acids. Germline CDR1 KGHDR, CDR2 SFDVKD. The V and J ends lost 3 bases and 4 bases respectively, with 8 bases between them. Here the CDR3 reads CATSDRTVYGYTF. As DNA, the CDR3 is TGTGCCACCAGTGATCGGACAGTCTATGGCTACACCTTC.

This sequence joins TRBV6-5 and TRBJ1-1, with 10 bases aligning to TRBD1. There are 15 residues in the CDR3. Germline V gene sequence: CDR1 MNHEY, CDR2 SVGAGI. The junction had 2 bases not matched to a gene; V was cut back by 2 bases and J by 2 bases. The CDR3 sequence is CASSYDRGPNTEAFF. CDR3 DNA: TGTGCCAGCAGTTACGACAGGGGGCCCAACACTGAAGCTTTCTTT.

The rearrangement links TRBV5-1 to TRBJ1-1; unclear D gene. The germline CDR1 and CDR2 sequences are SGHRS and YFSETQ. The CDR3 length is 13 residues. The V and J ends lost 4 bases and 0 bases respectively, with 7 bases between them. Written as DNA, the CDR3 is TGCGCCAGCAGCCCCTTCATGAACACTGAAGCTTTCTTT. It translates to CASSPFMNTEAFF. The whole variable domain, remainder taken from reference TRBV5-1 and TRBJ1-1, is KAGVTQTPRYLIKTRGQQVTLSCSPISGHRSVSWYQQTPGQGLQFLFEYFSETQRNKGNFPGRFSGRQFSNSRSEMNVSTLELGDSALYLCASSPFMNTEAFFGQGTRLTVV.

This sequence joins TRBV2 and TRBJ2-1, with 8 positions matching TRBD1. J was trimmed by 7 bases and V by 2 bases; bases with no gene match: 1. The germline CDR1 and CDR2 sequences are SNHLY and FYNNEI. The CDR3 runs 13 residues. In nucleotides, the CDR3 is TGTGCCAGCAGTGAATACAGGGGGAATGAGCAGTTCTTC. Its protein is CASSEYRGNEQFF.

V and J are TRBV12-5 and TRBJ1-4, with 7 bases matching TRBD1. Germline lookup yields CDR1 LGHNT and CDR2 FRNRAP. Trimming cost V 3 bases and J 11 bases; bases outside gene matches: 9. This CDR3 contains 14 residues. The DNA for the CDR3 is TGTGCTAGTGGTTTAGGGACAGTGGTAGAGAAACTGTTTTTT. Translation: CASGLGTVVEKLFF.

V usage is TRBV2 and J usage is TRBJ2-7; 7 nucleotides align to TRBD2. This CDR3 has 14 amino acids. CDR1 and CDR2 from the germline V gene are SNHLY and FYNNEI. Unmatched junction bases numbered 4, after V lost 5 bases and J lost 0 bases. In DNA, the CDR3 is TGTGCCAGCAGTAGGACTAGTACCTCCTACGAGCAGTACTTC. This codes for CASSRTSTSYEQYF.

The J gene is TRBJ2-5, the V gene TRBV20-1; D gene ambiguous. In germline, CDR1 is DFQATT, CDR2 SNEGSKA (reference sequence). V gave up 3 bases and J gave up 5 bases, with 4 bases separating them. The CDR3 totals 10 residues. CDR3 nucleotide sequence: TGCAGTGCTAGTGACGAGACCCAGTACTTC. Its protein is CSASDETQYF.

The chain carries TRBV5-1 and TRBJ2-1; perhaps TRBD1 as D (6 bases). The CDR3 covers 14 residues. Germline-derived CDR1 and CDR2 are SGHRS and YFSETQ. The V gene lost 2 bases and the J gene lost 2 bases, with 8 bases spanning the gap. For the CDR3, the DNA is TGCGCCAGCAGCTTACAGGGCCCCTACAATGAGCAGTTCTTC. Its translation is CASSLQGPYNEQFF. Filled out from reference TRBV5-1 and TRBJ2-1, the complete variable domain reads KAGVTQTPRYLIKTRGQQVTLSCSPISGHRSVSWYQQTPGQGLQFLFEYFSETQRNKGNFPGRFSGRQFSNSRSEMNVSTLELGDSALYLCASSLQGPYNEQFFGPGTRLTVL.

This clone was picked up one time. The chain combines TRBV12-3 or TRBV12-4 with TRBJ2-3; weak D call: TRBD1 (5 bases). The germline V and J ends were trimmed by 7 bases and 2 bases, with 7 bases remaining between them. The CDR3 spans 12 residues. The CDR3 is CASTQVTDTQYF. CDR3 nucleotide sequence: TGTGCCAGCACACAGGTCACAGATACGCAGTATTTT.

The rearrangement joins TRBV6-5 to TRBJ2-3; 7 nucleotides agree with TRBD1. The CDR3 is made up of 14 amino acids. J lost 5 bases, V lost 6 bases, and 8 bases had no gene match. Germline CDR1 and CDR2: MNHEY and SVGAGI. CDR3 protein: CASRRNRGQDTQYF. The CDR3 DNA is TGTGCCAGCAGAAGGAACAGGGGCCAAGATACGCAGTATTTT.

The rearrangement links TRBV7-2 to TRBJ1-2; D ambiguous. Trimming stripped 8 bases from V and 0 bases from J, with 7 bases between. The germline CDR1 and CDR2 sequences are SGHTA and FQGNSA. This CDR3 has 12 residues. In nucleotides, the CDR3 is TGTGCCAGCGGCGCATCTAACTATGGCTACACCTTC. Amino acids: CASGASNYGYTF.

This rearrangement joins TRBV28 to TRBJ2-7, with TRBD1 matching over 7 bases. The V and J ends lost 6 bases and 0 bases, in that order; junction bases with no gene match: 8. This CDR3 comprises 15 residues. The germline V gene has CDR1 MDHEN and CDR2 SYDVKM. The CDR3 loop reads CASRLPGQNSYEQYF. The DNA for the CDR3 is TGTGCCAGCAGATTACCGGGACAGAACTCCTACGAGCAGTACTTC.

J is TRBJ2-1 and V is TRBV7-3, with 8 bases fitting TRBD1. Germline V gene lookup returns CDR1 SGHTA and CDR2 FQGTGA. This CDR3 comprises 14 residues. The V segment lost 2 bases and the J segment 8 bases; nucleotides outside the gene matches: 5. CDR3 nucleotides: TGTGCCAGCAGCTTAGGCGGACAGGGCCATGAGCAGTTCTTC. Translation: CASSLGGQGHEQFF.

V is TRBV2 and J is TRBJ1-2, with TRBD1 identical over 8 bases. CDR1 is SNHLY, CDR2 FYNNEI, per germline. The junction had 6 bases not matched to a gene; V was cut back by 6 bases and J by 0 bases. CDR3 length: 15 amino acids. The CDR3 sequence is CASRQTGAPNYGYTF. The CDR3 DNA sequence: TGTGCCAGCAGGCAGACAGGGGCACCTAACTATGGCTACACCTTC.

The CDR3 sequence is CASSLDSWELFF. The CDR3 DNA follows: TGTGCCAGCAGCTTGGACAGCTGGGAGCTGTTTTTT. This chain uses TRBV5-4 with TRBJ2-2; no clear D. This CDR3 comprises 12 residues. Trimming stripped 0 bases from V and 9 bases from J, with 6 bases between. Germline lookup yields CDR1 SGHNT and CDR2 YYREEE (reference sequence).

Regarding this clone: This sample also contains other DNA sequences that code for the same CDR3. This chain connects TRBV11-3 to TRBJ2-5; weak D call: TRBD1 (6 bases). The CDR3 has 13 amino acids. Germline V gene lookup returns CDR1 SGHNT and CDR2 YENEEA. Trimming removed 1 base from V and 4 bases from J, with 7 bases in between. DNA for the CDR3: TGTGCCAGCAGCTTAGGCAGGGGAGAGACCCAGTACTTC. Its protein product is CASSLGRGETQYF.